This note documents a single T cell receptor (beta chain) sequence. Its antigen is unknown. TCRdb re-analysed the RT-PCR reads in MiXCR, keeping a single row per CDR3 protein. The sample includes a few hundred thousand distinct CDR3 sequences, approximately 10% of them seen just once. The data originate from a study of response to subunit inactivated influenza vaccine. This CDR3 comprises 17 residues. V was pared by 5 bases and J by 5 bases, with 13 bases of the junction left unmatched. Germline CDR1 reads SGHRS; CDR2 reads YFSETQ. Study outcomes and limitations: That few new T cells are recruited by each seasonal influenza vaccination was the authors' suggestion.

The source is a man aged 45-65 years who received an inactivated influenza vaccine. Specimen: PBMCs from blood, collected 40 to 50 days after vaccination. The chain is built from TRBV5-1 and TRBJ2-2, with 9 bases lining up with TRBD2. CDR3 sequence reads: CASRTTYGTSRTGELFF. The CDR3 bases are TGCGCCAGCAGGACTACTTACGGGACTAGCAGAACCGGGGAGCTGTTTTTT.